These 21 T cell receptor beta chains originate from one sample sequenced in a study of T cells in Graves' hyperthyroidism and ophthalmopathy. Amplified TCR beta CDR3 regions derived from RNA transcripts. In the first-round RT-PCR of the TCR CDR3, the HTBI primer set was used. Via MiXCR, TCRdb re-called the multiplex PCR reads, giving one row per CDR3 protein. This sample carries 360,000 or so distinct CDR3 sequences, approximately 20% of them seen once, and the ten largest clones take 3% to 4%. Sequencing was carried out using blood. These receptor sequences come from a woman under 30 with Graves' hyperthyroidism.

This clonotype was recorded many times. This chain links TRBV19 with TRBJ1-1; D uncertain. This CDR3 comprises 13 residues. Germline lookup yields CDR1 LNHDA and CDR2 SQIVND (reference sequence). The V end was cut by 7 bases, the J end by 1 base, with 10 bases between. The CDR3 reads CASKPRANTEAFF. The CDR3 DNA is TGTGCCAGTAAGCCTCGGGCGAACACTGAAGCTTTCTTT.

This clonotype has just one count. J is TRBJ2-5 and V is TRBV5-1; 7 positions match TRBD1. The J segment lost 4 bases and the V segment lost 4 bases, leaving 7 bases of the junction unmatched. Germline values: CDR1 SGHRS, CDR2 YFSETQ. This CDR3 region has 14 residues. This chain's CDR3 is CASSTKGAGETQYF. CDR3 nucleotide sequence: TGCGCCAGCAGCACAAAGGGGGCAGGAGAGACCCAGTACTTC.

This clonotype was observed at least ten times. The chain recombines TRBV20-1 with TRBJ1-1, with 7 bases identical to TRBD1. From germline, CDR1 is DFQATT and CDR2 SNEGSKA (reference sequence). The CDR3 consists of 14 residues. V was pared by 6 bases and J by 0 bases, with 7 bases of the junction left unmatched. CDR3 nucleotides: TGCAGTGCCTTCCAGGGGGAGATGAACACTGAAGCTTTCTTT. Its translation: CSAFQGEMNTEAFF.

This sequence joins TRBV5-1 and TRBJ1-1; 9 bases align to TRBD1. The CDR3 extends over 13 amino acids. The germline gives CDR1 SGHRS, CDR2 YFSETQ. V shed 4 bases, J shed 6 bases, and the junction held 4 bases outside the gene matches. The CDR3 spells CASSPGTGSEAFF. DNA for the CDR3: TGCGCCAGCAGCCCCGGGACAGGGTCTGAAGCTTTCTTT.

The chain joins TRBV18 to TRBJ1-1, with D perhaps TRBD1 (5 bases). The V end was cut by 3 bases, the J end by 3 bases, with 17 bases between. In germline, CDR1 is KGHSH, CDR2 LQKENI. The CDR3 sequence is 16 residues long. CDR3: CASSPDQPGSDTEAFF. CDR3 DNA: TGTGCCAGCTCACCCGATCAACCAGGGAGTGACACTGAAGCTTTCTTT.

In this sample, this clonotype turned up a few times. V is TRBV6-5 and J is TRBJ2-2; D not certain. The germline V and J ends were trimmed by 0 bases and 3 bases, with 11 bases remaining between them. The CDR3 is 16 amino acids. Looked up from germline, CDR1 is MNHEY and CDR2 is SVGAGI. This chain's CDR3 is CASSYSKGLHTGELFF. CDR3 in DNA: TGTGCCAGCAGTTACTCGAAAGGGTTGCACACCGGGGAGCTGTTTTTT.

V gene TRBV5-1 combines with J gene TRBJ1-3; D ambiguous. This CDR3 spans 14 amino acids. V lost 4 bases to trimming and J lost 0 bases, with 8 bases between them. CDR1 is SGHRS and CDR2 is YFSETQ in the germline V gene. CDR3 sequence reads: CASSQIVSGNTIYF. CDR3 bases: TGCGCCAGCAGCCAGATAGTCTCTGGAAACACCATATATTTT. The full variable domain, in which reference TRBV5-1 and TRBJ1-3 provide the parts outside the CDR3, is KAGVTQTPRYLIKTRGQQVTLSCSPISGHRSVSWYQQTPGQGLQFLFEYFSETQRNKGNFPGRFSGRQFSNSRSEMNVSTLELGDSALYLCASSQIVSGNTIYFGEGSWLTVV.

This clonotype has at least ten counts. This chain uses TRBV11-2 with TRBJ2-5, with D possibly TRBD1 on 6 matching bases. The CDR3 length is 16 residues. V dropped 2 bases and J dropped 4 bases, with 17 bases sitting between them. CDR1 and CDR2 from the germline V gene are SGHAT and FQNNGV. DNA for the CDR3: TGTGCCAGCAGCTTACAGGGGCACGGGGCTGGAGAGACCCAGTACTTC. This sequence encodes CASSLQGHGAGETQYF.

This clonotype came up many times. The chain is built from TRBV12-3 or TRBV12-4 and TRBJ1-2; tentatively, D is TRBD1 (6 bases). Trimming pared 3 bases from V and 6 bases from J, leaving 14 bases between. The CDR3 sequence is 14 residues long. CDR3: CASSLGATWDGYTF. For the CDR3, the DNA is TGTGCCAGCAGTTTGGGGGCTACTTGGGATGGCTACACCTTC.

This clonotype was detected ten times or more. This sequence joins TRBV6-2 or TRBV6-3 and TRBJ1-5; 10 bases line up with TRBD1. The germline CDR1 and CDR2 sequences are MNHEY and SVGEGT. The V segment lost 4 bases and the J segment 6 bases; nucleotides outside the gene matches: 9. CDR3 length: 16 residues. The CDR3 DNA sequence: TGTGCCAGCAGTTTTTCGGGACAGGGGAACAGTCAGCCCCAGCATTTT. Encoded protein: CASSFSGQGNSQPQHF.

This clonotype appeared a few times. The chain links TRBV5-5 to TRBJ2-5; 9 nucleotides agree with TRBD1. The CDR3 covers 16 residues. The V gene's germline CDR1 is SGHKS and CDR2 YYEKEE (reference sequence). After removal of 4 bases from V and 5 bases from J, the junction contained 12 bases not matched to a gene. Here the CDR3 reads CASSDYRGPEGETQYF. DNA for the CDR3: TGTGCCAGCAGCGACTACAGGGGGCCTGAGGGGGAGACCCAGTACTTC.

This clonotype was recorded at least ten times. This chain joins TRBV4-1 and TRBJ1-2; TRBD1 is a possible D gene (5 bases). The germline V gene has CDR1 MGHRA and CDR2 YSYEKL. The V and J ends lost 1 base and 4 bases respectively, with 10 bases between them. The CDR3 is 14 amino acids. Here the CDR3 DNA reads TGCGCCAGCAGCCAAGGTTTGGGGGGCTATGGCTACACCTTC. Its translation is CASSQGLGGYGYTF.

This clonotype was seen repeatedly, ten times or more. The CDR3 DNA follows: TGTGCCAGCAGTTTCGTTGGGGGCGAGCGCTATGGCTACACCTTC. Translated, it gives CASSFVGGERYGYTF. The chain recombines TRBV28 with TRBJ1-2; a weak D match, TRBD1 (6 bases). The CDR3 is 15 amino acids. The germline CDR1 and CDR2 sequences are MDHEN and SYDVKM. The V and J ends lost 3 bases and 4 bases respectively, with 15 bases between them.

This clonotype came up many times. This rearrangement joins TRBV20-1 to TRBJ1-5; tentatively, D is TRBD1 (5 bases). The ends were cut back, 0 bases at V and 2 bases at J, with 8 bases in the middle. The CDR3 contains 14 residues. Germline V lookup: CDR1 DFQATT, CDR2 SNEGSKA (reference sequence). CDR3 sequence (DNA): TGCAGTGCTAGAGAATTGGGGGGCAATCAGCCCCAGCATTTT. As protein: CSARELGGNQPQHF.

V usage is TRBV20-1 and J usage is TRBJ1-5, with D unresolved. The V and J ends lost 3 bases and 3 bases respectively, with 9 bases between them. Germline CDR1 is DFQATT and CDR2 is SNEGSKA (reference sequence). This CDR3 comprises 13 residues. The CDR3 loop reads CSARADPNQPQHF. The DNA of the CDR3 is TGCAGTGCTAGGGCTGACCCCAATCAGCCCCAGCATTTT.

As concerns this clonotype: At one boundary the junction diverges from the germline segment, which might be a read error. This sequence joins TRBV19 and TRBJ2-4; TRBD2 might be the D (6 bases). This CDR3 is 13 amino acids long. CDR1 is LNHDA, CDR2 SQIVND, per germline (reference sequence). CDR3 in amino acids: CAEHQRRENIKYF. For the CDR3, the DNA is TGTGCCGAACACCAAAGGAGGGAAAACATTAAGTACTTC.

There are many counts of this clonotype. CDR3 sequence: CASSLAQGRNQPQHF. The CDR3, as DNA: TGTGCCAGCAGTTTAGCGCAGGGGCGCAATCAGCCCCAGCATTTT. This chain connects TRBV12-3 or TRBV12-4 to TRBJ1-5; TRBD1 is a possible D gene (6 bases). The CDR3 is 15 amino acids. V lost 0 bases and J lost 2, with 8 bases in between.

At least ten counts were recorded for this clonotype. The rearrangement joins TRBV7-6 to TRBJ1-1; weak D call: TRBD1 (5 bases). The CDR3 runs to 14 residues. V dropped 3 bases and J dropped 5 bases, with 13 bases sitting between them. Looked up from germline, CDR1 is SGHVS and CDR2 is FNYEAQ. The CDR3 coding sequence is TGTGCCAGCAGCTTGGAAGGGAGGGGAACTGAAGCTTTCTTT. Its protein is CASSLEGRGTEAFF.

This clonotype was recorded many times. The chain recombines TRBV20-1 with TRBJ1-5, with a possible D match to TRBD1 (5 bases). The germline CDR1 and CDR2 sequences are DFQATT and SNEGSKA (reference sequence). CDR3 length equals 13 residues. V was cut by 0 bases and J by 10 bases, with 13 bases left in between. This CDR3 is CSARDGQGEPQHF. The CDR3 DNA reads TGCAGTGCTAGAGATGGCCAGGGTGAACCCCAGCATTTT.

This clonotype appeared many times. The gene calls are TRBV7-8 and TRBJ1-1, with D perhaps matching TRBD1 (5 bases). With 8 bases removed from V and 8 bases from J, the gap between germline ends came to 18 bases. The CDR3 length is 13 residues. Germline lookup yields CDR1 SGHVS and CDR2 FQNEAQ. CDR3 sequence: CASHNVRGKEAFF. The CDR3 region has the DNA TGTGCCAGCCATAACGTTCGGGGGAAGGAAGCTTTCTTT.

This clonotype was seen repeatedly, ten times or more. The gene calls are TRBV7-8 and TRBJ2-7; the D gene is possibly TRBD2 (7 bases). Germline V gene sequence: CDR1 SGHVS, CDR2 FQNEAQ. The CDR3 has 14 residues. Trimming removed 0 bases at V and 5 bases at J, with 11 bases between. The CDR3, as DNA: TGTGCCAGCAGCTTAGCAACAGGGAGGGACGAGCAGTACTTC. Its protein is CASSLATGRDEQYF.